The 14 T cell receptor beta chains below all came from one sample that was sequenced in a study of siplizumab effects on memory and regulatory T cells. Sequenced by immunoSEQ multiplex PCR; TCRdb stores in-frame clones only, minus some. This table has some 110,000 clones, 94% appearing once. The specimen was non-Treg CD4+ T cells sorted from blood. These receptors originate from a human donor in good health.

This chain uses TRBV4-1 with TRBJ1-2; D is undetermined. The CDR3 runs 16 residues. Trimming shortened V by 3 bases and J by 1 base, and 15 bases separated the two germline ends. Germline assignment: CDR1 MGHRA and CDR2 YSYEKL. This CDR3 reads CASSHPNGLINYGYTF. The CDR3 nucleotides are TGCGCCAGCAGCCACCCAAACGGACTGATTAACTATGGCTACACCTTC.

The chain joins TRBV5-1 to TRBJ2-5, with 10 positions matching TRBD1. Looked up from germline, CDR1 is SGHRS and CDR2 is YFSETQ. V shed 0 bases and J 4 bases; nucleotides not matched to a gene: 3. The CDR3 runs 15 residues. Here the CDR3 reads CASSLGGQGIETQYF. As DNA, the CDR3 is TGCGCCAGCAGCTTGGGGGGACAGGGGATAGAGACCCAGTACTTC.

The CDR3 nucleotides read TGTGCCAGTAGTATCAGGGACAACTATGGCTACACCTTC. This translates into CASSIRDNYGYTF. The rearrangement uses TRBV19 and TRBJ1-2; the D gene is possibly TRBD1 (5 bases). Deletions cut 3 bases from V and 2 bases from J, with 7 bases between. The germline gives CDR1 LNHDA, CDR2 SQIVND (reference sequence). This CDR3 contains 13 residues.

The genes are TRBV10-3 and TRBJ1-2; 7 bases match TRBD1. The trim removed 6 bases at V and 3 bases at J, leaving 7 bases unmatched. In germline, CDR1 is ENHRY, CDR2 SYGVKD. The CDR3 covers 14 residues. DNA for the CDR3: TGTGCCATCAGGCCGGGACAGCTACACTATGGCTACACCTTC. Its protein product is CAIRPGQLHYGYTF.

This chain connects TRBV4-1 to TRBJ1-5; no clear D. This CDR3 contains 13 residues. Germline V lookup: CDR1 MGHRA, CDR2 YSYEKL. Trimming removed 4 bases from V and 6 bases from J, with 10 bases in between. The DNA of the CDR3 is TGCGCCAGCAGCCGGACTGCGGGTCAGCCCCAGCATTTT. It translates to CASSRTAGQPQHF.

The V call is TRBV5-1, the J call TRBJ1-1; 8 nucleotides match TRBD1. V gave up 4 bases and J gave up 4 bases; unmatched junction bases: 9. The CDR3 has 15 residues. CDR1 and CDR2 from the germline V gene are SGHRS and YFSETQ. CDR3 nucleotide sequence: TGCGCCAGCAGCACAACAGGGGGTTCGGGCACTGAAGCTTTCTTT. Protein sequence: CASSTTGGSGTEAFF. The full variable domain, with the rest looked up from reference TRBV5-1 and TRBJ1-1, is KAGVTQTPRYLIKTRGQQVTLSCSPISGHRSVSWYQQTPGQGLQFLFEYFSETQRNKGNFPGRFSGRQFSNSRSEMNVSTLELGDSALYLCASSTTGGSGTEAFFGQGTRLTVV.

The rearrangement links TRBV7-3 to TRBJ2-3; 7 bases are shared with TRBD1. The germline gives CDR1 SGHTA, CDR2 FQGTGA. The trim removed 0 bases at V and 1 base at J, leaving 10 bases unmatched. The CDR3 extends over 18 amino acids. The CDR3 DNA follows: TGTGCCAGCAGCTTAACAGGGGGCTTTGTGGTCGGCACAGATACGCAGTATTTT. Amino acid sequence: CASSLTGGFVVGTDTQYF.

V gene TRBV5-1 combines with J gene TRBJ1-1; no reliable D call. Germline V gives CDR1 SGHRS, CDR2 YFSETQ. This CDR3 is 12 amino acids long. Trimming removed 0 bases at V and 2 bases at J, with 2 bases between. CDR3 coding DNA: TGCGCCAGCAGCTTGGACAACACTGAAGCTTTCTTT. It translates to CASSLDNTEAFF. Looking up the rest from reference TRBV5-1 and TRBJ1-1 gives the full variable domain: KAGVTQTPRYLIKTRGQQVTLSCSPISGHRSVSWYQQTPGQGLQFLFEYFSETQRNKGNFPGRFSGRQFSNSRSEMNVSTLELGDSALYLCASSLDNTEAFFGQGTRLTVV.

The chain is built from TRBV18 and TRBJ1-2; no reliable D call. V gave up 0 bases and J gave up 8 bases, with 16 bases separating them. CDR3 length equals 15 residues. Looked up from germline, CDR1 is KGHSH and CDR2 is LQKENI. DNA of the CDR3: TGTGCCAGCTCACCACCGGGTGACCGGGAAGGAGGCTACACCTTC. Its translation: CASSPPGDREGGYTF.

This chain connects TRBV6-1 to TRBJ2-2, with a possible D match to TRBD1 (6 bases). CDR3 size: 15 residues. V was cut by 8 bases and J by 1 base, with 14 bases left in between. Germline values: CDR1 MNHNS, CDR2 SASEGT. The CDR3: CASQTGVGNTGELFF. CDR3 DNA: TGTGCCAGCCAGACAGGCGTTGGGAACACCGGGGAGCTGTTTTTT.

The chain recombines TRBV7-9 with TRBJ2-5, with a tentative D call TRBD2 (6 bases). The CDR3 has 13 amino acids. Germline V gene lookup returns CDR1 SEHNR and CDR2 FQNEAQ (reference sequence). With 6 bases removed from V and 4 bases from J, the gap between germline ends came to 12 bases. In nucleotides, the CDR3 is TGTGCCAGCAGTTTGGCGGGGAGAGAGACCCAGTACTTC. This gives the protein CASSLAGRETQYF.

This chain links TRBV5-1 with TRBJ2-7; 10 bases are a match to TRBD2. Germline V gene lookup returns CDR1 SGHRS and CDR2 YFSETQ. This CDR3 has 19 amino acids. V lost 0 bases and J lost 0; bases outside the gene matches: 12. CDR3 bases: TGCGCCAGCAGCTTGGCGGCTAGCGGGGGAGTGACGAGCTCCTACGAGCAGTACTTC. Translated: CASSLAASGGVTSSYEQYF.

V usage is TRBV18 and J usage is TRBJ1-3, with a weak D call TRBD1 (6 bases). Looked up from germline, CDR1 is KGHSH and CDR2 is LQKENI. The CDR3 is 14 amino acids. The germline V and J ends were trimmed by 6 bases and 3 bases, with 12 bases remaining between them. The DNA for the CDR3 is TGTGCCAGCTCGCCCGACAGGATTGGAAACACCATATATTTT. Translation gives CASSPDRIGNTIYF.

The chain combines TRBV11-2 with TRBJ2-1, with D possibly being TRBD1 (5 bases). The CDR3 sequence is 14 residues long. CDR1 is SGHAT, CDR2 FQNNGV, per germline. V gave up 4 bases and J gave up 2 bases, with 9 bases separating them. The CDR3 DNA sequence: TGTGCCAGCAGCTCATCCAGGGCCTACAATGAGCAGTTCTTC. It specifies CASSSSRAYNEQFF.